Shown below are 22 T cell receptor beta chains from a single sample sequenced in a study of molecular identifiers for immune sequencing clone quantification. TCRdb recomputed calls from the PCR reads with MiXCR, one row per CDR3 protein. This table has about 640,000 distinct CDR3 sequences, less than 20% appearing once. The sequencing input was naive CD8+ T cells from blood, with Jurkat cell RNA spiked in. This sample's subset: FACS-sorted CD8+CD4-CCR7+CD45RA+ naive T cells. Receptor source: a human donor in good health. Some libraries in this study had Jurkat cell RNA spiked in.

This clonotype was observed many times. Here the CDR3 reads CASSYSRRDKELRSNQPQHF. CDR3 bases: TGTGCCAGCAGTTACTCTCGCCGGGACAAAGAGCTACGTAGCAATCAGCCCCAGCATTTT. The chain links TRBV6-2 or TRBV6-3 to TRBJ1-5, with D maybe TRBD1 (6 bases). CDR1 is MNHEY, CDR2 SVGEGT, per germline. The CDR3 has 20 residues. V was shortened by 0 bases and J by 0 bases, with 21 bases between the two germline ends.

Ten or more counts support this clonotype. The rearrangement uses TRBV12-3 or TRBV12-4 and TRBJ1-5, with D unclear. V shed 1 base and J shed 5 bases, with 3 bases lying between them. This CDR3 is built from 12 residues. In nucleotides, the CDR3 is TGTGCCAGCAGTTTAGAACATCAGCCCCAGCATTTT. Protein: CASSLEHQPQHF.

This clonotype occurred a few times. The CDR3 loop is CASSQFPGLAVDTDTQYF. CDR3 sequence (DNA): TGCGCCAGCAGCCAATTCCCGGGACTAGCGGTGGACACAGATACGCAGTATTTT. The chain links TRBV4-1 to TRBJ2-3; 11 positions match TRBD2. Germline V CDR1 and CDR2: MGHRA, YSYEKL. The CDR3 loop spans 18 amino acids. Unmatched junction bases numbered 9, after V lost 2 bases and J lost 2 bases.

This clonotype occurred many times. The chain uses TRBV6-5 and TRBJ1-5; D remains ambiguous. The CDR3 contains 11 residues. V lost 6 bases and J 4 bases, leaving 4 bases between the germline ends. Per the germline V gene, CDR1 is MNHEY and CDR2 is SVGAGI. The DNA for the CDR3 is TGTGCCAGCAGCACGAATCAGCCCCAGCATTTT. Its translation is CASSTNQPQHF.

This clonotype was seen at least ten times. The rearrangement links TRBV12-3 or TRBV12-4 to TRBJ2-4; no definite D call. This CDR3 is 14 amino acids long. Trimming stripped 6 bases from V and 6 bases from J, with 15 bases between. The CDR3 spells CASSLIGRRNIQYF. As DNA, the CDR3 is TGTGCCAGCAGCCTAATCGGACGGAGAAACATTCAGTACTTC.

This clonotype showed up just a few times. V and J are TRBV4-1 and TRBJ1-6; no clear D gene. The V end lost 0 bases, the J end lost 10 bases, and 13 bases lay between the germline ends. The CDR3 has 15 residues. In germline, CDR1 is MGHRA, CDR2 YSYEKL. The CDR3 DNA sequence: TGCGCCAGCAGCCAAGATTTCCAAAGGTACTCACCCCTCCACTTT. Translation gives CASSQDFQRYSPLHF.

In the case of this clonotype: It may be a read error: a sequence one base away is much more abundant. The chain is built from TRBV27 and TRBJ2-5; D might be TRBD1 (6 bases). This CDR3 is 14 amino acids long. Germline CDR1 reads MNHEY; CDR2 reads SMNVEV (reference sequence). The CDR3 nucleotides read TGTGCCAGCTGTTTGTCAGGGGATTCGGAGACCCAGTACTTC. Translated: CASCLSGDSETQYF.

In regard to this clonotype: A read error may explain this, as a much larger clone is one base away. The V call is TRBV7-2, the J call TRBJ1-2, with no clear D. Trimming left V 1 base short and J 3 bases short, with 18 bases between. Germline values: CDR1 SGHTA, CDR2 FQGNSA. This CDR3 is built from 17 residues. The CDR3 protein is CASSLGMADATDYGYTF. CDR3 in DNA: TGTGCCAGCAGCTTAGGGATGGCAGACGCAACGGACTATGGCTACACCTTC.

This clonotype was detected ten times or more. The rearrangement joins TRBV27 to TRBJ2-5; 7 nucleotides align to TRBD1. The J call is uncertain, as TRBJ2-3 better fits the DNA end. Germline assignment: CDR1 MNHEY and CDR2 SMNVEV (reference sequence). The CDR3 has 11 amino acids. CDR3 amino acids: CASRGGGTQYF. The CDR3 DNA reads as TGTGCCAGCCGAGGGGGCGGTACGCAGTATTTT.

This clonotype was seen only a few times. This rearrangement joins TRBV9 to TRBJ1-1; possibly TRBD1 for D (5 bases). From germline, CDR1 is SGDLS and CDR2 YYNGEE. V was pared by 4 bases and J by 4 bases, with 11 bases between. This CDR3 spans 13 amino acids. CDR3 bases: TGTGCCAGCAGCTTCGGACAAAGCACTGAAGCTTTCTTT. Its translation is CASSFGQSTEAFF.

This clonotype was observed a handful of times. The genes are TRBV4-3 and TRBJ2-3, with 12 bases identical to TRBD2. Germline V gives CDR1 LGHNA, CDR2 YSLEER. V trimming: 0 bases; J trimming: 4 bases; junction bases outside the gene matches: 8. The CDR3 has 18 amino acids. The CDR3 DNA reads TGCGCCAGCAGCCAAGATCTTACTAGCGGGGGGAGTGCAGATACGCAGTATTTT. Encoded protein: CASSQDLTSGGSADTQYF.

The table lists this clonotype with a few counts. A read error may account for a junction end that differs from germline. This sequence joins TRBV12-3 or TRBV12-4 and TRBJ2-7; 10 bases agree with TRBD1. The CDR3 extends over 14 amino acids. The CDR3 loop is CASSFGTGVNEQYF. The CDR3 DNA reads TGTGCCAGCAGTTTTGGGACAGGGGTGAACGAGCAGTACTTT.

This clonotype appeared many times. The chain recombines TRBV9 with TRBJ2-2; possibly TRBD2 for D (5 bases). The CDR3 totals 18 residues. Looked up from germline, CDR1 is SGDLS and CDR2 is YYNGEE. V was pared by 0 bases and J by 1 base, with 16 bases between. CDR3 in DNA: TGTGCCAGCAGCGTAGAATCTAGCCCTCCTTGGAACACCGGGGAGCTGTTTTTT. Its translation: CASSVESSPPWNTGELFF.

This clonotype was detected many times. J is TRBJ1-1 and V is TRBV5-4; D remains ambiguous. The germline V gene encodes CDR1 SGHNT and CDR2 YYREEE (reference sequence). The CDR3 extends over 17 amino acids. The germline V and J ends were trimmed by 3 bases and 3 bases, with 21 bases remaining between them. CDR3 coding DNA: TGTGCCAGCAGCTCCCACGCCTGGGGTAGGGCGGACACTGAAGCTTTCTTT. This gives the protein CASSSHAWGRADTEAFF. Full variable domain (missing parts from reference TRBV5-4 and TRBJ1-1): ETGVTQSPTHLIKTRGQQVTLRCSSQSGHNTVSWYQQALGQGPQFIFQYYREEENGRGNFPPRFSGLQFPNYSSELNVNALELDDSALYLCASSSHAWGRADTEAFFGQGTRLTVV.

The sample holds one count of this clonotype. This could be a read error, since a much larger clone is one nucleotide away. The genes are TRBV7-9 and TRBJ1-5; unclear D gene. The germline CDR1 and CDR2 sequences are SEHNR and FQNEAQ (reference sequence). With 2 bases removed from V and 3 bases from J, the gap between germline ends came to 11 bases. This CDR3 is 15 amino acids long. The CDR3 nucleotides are TGTGCCAGCAGCTTAAACGTTGGGATCAATCAGCCCCAGCATTTT. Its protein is CASSLNVGINQPQHF. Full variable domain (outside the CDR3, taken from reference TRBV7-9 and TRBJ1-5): DTGVSQNPRHKITKRGQNVTFRCDPISEHNRLYWYRQTLGQGPEFLTYFQNEAQLEKSRLLSDRFSAERPKGSFSTLEIQRTEQGDSAMYLCASSLNVGINQPQHFGDGTRLSIL.

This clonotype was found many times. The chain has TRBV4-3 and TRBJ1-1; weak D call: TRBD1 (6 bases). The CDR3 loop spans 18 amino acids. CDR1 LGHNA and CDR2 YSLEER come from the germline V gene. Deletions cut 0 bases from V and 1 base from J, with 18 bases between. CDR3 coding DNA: TGCGCCAGCAGCCAAGATGACGGGGTTGCAGGGGCGAACACTGAAGCTTTCTTT. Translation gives CASSQDDGVAGANTEAFF.

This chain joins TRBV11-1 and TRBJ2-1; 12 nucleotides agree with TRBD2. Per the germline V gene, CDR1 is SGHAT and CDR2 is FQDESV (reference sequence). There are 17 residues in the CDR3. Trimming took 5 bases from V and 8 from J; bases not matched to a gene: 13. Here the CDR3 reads CASSHTTSGSWVDEQFF. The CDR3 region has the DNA TGTGCCAGCAGCCATACGACTAGCGGGAGTTGGGTGGATGAGCAGTTCTTC.

As DNA, the CDR3 is TGTGCCAGCAGCCAAGATCTTAAGAGGATGGGCACAGATACGCAGTATTTT. It encodes CASSQDLKRMGTDTQYF. The gene calls are TRBV4-2 and TRBJ2-3; D is uncertain. Germline-derived CDR1 and CDR2 are LGHNA and YNFKEQ. This CDR3 is 17 amino acids long. V shed 0 bases and J shed 1 base, with 14 bases lying between them.

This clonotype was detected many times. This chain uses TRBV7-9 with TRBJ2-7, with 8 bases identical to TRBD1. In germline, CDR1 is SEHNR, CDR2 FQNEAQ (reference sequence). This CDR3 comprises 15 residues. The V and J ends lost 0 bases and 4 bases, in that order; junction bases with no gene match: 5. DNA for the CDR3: TGTGCCAGCAGCTTAGCCCAGGGGGCGCTTTACGAGCAGTACTTC. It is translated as CASSLAQGALYEQYF.

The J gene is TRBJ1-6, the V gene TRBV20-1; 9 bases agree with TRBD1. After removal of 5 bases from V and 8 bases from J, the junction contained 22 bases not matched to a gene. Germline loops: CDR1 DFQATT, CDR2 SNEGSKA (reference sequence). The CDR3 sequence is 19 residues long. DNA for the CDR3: TGCAGTGCTCCCCCGGATGGGACAGGGAGTTTCGATCGGTATTCACCCCTCCACTTT. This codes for CSAPPDGTGSFDRYSPLHF.

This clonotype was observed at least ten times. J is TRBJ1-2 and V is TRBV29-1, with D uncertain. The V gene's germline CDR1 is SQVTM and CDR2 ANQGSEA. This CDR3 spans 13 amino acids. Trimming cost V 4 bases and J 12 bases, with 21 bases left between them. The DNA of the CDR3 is TGCAGCGTTGTGGCCCGGGAGCCTGGCTATCACACCTTC. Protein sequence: CSVVAREPGYHTF.

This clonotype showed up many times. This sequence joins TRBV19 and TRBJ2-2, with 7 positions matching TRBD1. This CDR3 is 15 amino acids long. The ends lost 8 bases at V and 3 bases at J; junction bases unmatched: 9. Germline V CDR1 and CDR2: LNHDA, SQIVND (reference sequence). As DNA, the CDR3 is TGTGCCAGTGCACCGTGGACAGGCTACACCGGGGAGCTGTTTTTT. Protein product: CASAPWTGYTGELFF.